This TCR beta chain originates from a study of read filtering for tumor transcriptome and immune sequencing. Study background: R-ISS stage counts were 8 or 9 for I, approximately 16 for II, 7 for III. RNA-seq yielded only about 75 to 1,400 TCR reads, IR-seq about 4 to 10.27 million.

From approximately 400 ng of RNA, a library with molecular barcoded alpha/delta and beta/gamma adaptors was made. TCRdb processed the reads anew with MiXCR; each CDR3 protein has one entry. The table shows over 50,000 distinct CDR3 sequences, with about 19% occurring only once. Findings and caveats of the study: Compared with RNA-seq, IR-seq gave much higher clonotype depth and reliability. Single-read clonotypes: about 81.9% of IR-seq clonotypes (roughly 4% of reads), about 75% of RNA-seq clonotypes (roughly 49% of reads).

With 6 bases removed from V and 2 bases from J, the gap between germline ends came to 10 bases. CDR3 length: 14 amino acids. Germline-derived CDR1 and CDR2 are SGHTA and FQGNSA. Worth noting for this clonotype: Antigen: not known. Because the CDR3 is missing its conserved closing phenylalanine or tryptophan, this is likely a read error.

This TCR came from a donor older than 35 with multiple myeloma. The J gene is TRBJ2-2, the V gene TRBV7-2; weak D call: TRBD2 (5 bases). The sequencing input was a population of CD138-negative cells sorted from bone marrow. Here the CDR3 DNA reads TGTGCCAGCAGTCGGACTCATAACACCGGGGAGCTGTTTTTG. Residues: CASSRTHNTGELFL.